This entry describes one T cell receptor beta chain. These data are taken from a study of blood T cells in healthy people across ages. Next came a second PCR, run for about 6 to 11 cycles, which used a sample-barcoded 5' primer along with a J-beta primer mix. Using its own MiXCR run on the 5' RACE reads, TCRdb lists one record per CDR3 protein. This table has 700,000 to 900,000 distinct CDR3 sequences, approximately 53% appearing once. The receptor comes from an older man in good health. Source material: blood.

The CDR3 sequence is CASSRGAAVPDTQYF. CDR3 bases: TGTGCCAGCTCACGGGGGGCGGCGGTACCAGATACGCAGTATTTT. V gene TRBV18 combines with J gene TRBJ2-3; the D call may be TRBD1 or TRBD2 (6 bases each). In germline, CDR1 is KGHSH, CDR2 LQKENI. Trimming took off 4 bases at V and 4 bases at J, with 15 bases between the two ends. The CDR3 totals 15 residues. The full variable domain, rest sourced from reference TRBV18 and TRBJ2-3, is NAGVMQNPRHLVRRRGQEARLRCSPMKGHSHVYWYRQLPEEGLKFMVYLQKENIIDESGMPKERFSAEFPKEGPSILRIQQVVRGDSAAYFCASSRGAAVPDTQYFGPGTRLTVL.